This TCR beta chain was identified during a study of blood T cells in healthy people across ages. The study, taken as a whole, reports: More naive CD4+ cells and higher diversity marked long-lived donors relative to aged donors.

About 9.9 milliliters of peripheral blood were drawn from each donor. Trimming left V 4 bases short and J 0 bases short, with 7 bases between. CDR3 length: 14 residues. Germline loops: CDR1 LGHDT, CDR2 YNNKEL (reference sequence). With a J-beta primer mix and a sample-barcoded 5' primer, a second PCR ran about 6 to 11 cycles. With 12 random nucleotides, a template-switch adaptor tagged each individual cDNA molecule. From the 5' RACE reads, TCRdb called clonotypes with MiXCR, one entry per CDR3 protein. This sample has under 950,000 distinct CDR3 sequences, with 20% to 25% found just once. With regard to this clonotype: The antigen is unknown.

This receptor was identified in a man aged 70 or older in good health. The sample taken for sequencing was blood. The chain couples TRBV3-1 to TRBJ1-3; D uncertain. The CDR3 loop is CASSRAHSGNTIYF. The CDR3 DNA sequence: TGTGCCAGCAGCCGGGCCCACTCTGGAAACACCATATATTTT.